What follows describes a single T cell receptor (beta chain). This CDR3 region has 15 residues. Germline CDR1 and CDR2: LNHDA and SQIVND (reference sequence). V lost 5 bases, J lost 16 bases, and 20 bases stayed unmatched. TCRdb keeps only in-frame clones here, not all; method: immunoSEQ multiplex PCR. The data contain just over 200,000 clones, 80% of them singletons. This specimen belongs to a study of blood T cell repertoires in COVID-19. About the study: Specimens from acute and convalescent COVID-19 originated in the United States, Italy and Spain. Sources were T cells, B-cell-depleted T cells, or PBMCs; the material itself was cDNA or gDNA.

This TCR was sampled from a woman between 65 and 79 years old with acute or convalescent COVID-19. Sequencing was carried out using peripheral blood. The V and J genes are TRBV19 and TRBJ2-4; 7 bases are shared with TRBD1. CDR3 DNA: TGTGCCAGTAGTTCCCCATCGGACAGGCCTCTCTATCTATACTTC. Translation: CASSSPSDRPLYLYF.